This T cell receptor (beta chain) was recovered during a study of spatial heterogeneity in lung cancer. Turning to the study itself: Detection consistently captured more beta-chain sequences than alpha-chain sequences. In raw reads, more than 8.5 appearances on average were recorded for each unique TCR and UMI combination.

Study-level results: Ubiquitous expanded tumor TCRs were seen in blood more at resection than at follow-up.

This clonotype came up many times. Antigen: not known. Time point given: sample taken at primary tumor resection. No cell sorting; template was whole RNA from tumor, lung tissue or PBMC. The CDR3 is made up of 14 amino acids. Trimming left V 1 base short and J 1 base short, with 7 bases between. Germline lookup yields CDR1 LGHDT and CDR2 YNNKEL (reference sequence). MiXCR, applied by TCRdb to the 5' RACE reads, yields one record per CDR3 protein. The data show approximately 40,000 distinct CDR3 sequences, around 5% seen once. The receptor comes from a female donor with early-stage non-small cell lung cancer. The material was PBMCs, obtained at surgery. The chain couples TRBV3-1 to TRBJ2-5; unclear D gene. The CDR3, as DNA: TGTGCCAGCAGCCAAGTTACGGGCCAAGAGACCCAGTACTTC. Its protein is CASSQVTGQETQYF.